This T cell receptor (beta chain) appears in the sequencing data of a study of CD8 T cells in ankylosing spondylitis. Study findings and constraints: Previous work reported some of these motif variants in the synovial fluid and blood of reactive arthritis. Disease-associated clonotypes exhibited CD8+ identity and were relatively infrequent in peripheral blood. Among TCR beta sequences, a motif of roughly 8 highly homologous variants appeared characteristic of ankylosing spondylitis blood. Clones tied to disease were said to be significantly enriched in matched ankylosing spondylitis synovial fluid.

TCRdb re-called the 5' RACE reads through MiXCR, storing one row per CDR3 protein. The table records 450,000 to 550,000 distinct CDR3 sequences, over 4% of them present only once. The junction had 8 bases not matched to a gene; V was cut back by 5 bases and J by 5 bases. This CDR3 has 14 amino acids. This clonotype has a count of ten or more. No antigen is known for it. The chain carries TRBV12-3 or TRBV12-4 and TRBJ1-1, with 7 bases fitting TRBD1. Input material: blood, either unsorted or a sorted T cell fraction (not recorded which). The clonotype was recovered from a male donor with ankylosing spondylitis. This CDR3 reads CASSRQQGRTEAFF. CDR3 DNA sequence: TGTGCCAGCAGTCGACAACAGGGGCGGACTGAAGCTTTCTTT.